This T cell receptor (beta chain) was captured by sequencing in a study of CD8 T cells in ankylosing spondylitis. General study findings and limits: Reactive arthritis synovial fluid and blood were previously reported to contain some motif variants. Disease-linked clones were CD8+ and relatively rare in peripheral blood.

This clonotype was recorded a few times. The antigen remains undetermined. A single record per CDR3 protein comes from TCRdb applying MiXCR to the 5' RACE reads. The data contain 110,000 to 150,000 distinct CDR3 sequences, more than 7% of them seen just once; the ten biggest clones take up under 7.5%. The receptor comes from a male donor with ankylosing spondylitis. The material sequenced was synovial fluid, either unsorted or a sorted T cell fraction (not recorded which).

The CDR3 sequence is CASTREIAKNIQYF. The CDR3, as DNA: TGTGCCAGCACCCGGGAAATAGCCAAAAACATTCAGTACTTC. The chain employs TRBV28 and TRBJ2-4, with D possibly TRBD2 on 5 matching bases. Trimming took off 7 bases at V and 0 bases at J, with 10 bases between the two ends. CDR1 MDHEN and CDR2 SYDVKM come from the germline V gene. The CDR3 totals 14 residues.